This T cell receptor (beta chain) is drawn from a study of T cell responses to AZD1222 COVID-19 vaccine. V lost 0 bases to trimming and J lost 4 bases, with 7 bases between them. Germline CDR1 is SGHTS and CDR2 is YDEGEE. The CDR3 runs to 13 residues. Sequencing used immunoSEQ multiplex PCR; TCRdb keeps in-frame clones, though not all of them. The sample carries 130,000 to 150,000 clones, 88% recorded once. Study results and limitations: A reported finding is that nearly half of spike-specific TCRs target unmutated variant regions. At baseline, seropositivity was found in only a handful of AZD1222 recipients. No day 14 peak samples; only post-peak repertoires were characterized.

In the case of this clone: Its antigen is unidentified.

Sequencing used peripheral blood, obtained 28 days after the second dose of the MenACWY control vaccine. This TCR was sampled from an adult who received the MenACWY meningococcal vaccine as a control. This rearrangement joins TRBV5-8 to TRBJ1-2; D remains unclear. The CDR3 DNA follows: TGTGCCAGCAGCTTGGATTCTTCCTATGGCTACACCTTC. Translated: CASSLDSSYGYTF. The whole variable domain, filled in from reference TRBV5-8 and TRBJ1-2, reads EAGVTQSPTHLIKTRGQQATLRCSPISGHTSVYWYQQALGLGLQFLLWYDEGEERNRGNFPPRFSGRQFPNYSSELNVNALELEDSALYLCASSLDSSYGYTFGSGTRLTVV.